These 20 T cell receptor beta chains came from one sample sequenced in a study of cytomegalovirus exposure and HLA in healthy donors. 13 Jbeta primers and 60 Vbeta primers were used for the PCR. The repertoire was sequenced with immunoSEQ multiplex PCR; TCRdb's copy has only in-frame clones and lacks some. The sample yields about 120,000 clones, over 70% seen once. Sequencing input: PBMCs. These receptors came from a woman aged 18-29 years in good health and CMV-seronegative.

This chain joins TRBV4-1 and TRBJ1-2; D gene unclear. Germline V gene data show CDR1 as MGHRA and CDR2 as YSYEKL. V gave up 0 bases and J gave up 11 bases, with 13 bases separating them. The length of the CDR3 is 13 residues. The chain's CDR3 is CASSQDLAEYYTF. CDR3 in DNA: TGCGCCAGCAGCCAAGATCTGGCAGAATATTACACCTTC.

The rearrangement joins TRBV2 to TRBJ2-1, with TRBD1 matching over 8 bases. There are 13 residues in the CDR3. The germline gives CDR1 SNHLY, CDR2 FYNNEI. After removal of 4 bases from V and 8 bases from J, the junction contained 4 bases not matched to a gene. The CDR3, as DNA: TGTGCCAGCAGTGCGGCAGGGGGCGATGAGCAGTTCTTC. Translating it yields CASSAAGGDEQFF.

The chain uses TRBV6-5 and TRBJ1-1; D unclear. CDR3 length equals 13 residues. V was trimmed by 7 bases and J by 3 bases, leaving 12 bases between them. CDR1 is MNHEY, CDR2 SVGAGI, per germline. DNA for the CDR3: TGTGCCAGCACCCAGAACCTAGACACTGAAGCTTTCTTT. The encoded protein is CASTQNLDTEAFF.

In its sample, this clone was seen a few times. The gene calls are TRBV15 and TRBJ2-5, with D possibly being TRBD2 (7 bases). CDR1 and CDR2 from the germline V gene are LNHNV and YYDKDF (reference sequence). The CDR3 consists of 14 residues. Trimming shortened V by 4 bases and J by 5 bases, and 14 bases separated the two germline ends. In nucleotides, the CDR3 is TGTGCCACCAGCATCCCGGGGGGCCCGGAGACCCAGTACTTC. Translating it yields CATSIPGGPETQYF.

V gene TRBV6-1 combines with J gene TRBJ2-5; D is perhaps TRBD1 (6 bases). This CDR3 spans 14 amino acids. Germline V gene lookup returns CDR1 MNHNS and CDR2 SASEGT. V was cut by 4 bases and J by 1 base, with 10 bases left in between. The CDR3 sequence: CASSVRGLQETQYF. DNA for the CDR3: TGTGCCAGCAGTGTCAGGGGCCTCCAAGAGACCCAGTACTTC.

This clone is classed as medium-sized (0.01 to 0.1%). V is TRBV4-1 and J is TRBJ2-7, with 8 bases lining up with TRBD1. This CDR3 comprises 18 residues. Germline CDR1 reads MGHRA; CDR2 reads YSYEKL. Losses at the gene ends were 1 base for V and 3 bases for J; bases not matched to a gene: 14. The CDR3 is CASSQGARQGPDLYEQYF. The CDR3 nucleotides read TGCGCCAGCAGCCAAGGGGCCCGACAGGGGCCCGACCTCTACGAGCAGTACTTC.

V is TRBV19 and J is TRBJ1-5, with TRBD1 identical over 9 bases. CDR3 length equals 17 residues. Per the germline V gene, CDR1 is LNHDA and CDR2 is SQIVND (reference sequence). The V segment lost 0 bases and the J segment 5 bases; nucleotides outside the gene matches: 8. Here the CDR3 reads CASSIDVGTGYHQPQHF. CDR3 DNA sequence: TGTGCCAGTAGTATAGATGTAGGGACAGGGTATCATCAGCCCCAGCATTTT.

The chain is built from TRBV19 and TRBJ1-2; 12 bases are shared with TRBD1. This CDR3 region has 14 residues. Germline V gene lookup returns CDR1 LNHDA and CDR2 SQIVND (reference sequence). The V segment lost 7 bases and the J segment 4 bases; nucleotides outside the gene matches: 4. CDR3 region: CASNTGQGAYGYTF. CDR3 nucleotides: TGTGCCAGTAACACGGGACAGGGGGCCTATGGCTACACCTTC.

This sequence joins TRBV7-2 and TRBJ1-4, with 7 bases identical to TRBD1. Germline V gives CDR1 SGHTA, CDR2 FQGNSA. Trimming removed 3 bases from V and 7 bases from J; junction bases left unmatched: 11. The CDR3 runs to 16 residues. The CDR3 sequence: CASSFDRDGVGEKLFF. The CDR3 bases are TGTGCCAGCAGCTTTGACAGGGATGGGGTCGGTGAAAAACTGTTTTTT.

This clone showed up just a few times. The rearrangement joins TRBV7-2 to TRBJ2-7; tentatively, D is TRBD1 (6 bases). CDR3 length: 13 amino acids. CDR1 SGHTA and CDR2 FQGNSA come from the germline V gene. V shed 4 bases and J shed 1 base, with 8 bases lying between them. This chain's CDR3 is CASSYQGSYEQYF. CDR3 coding DNA: TGTGCCAGCAGCTACCAGGGGTCCTACGAGCAGTACTTC.

V is TRBV19 and J is TRBJ2-3, with TRBD1 matching 7 bases. Trimming removed 8 bases from V and 6 bases from J; junction bases left unmatched: 8. The CDR3 contains 13 residues. Germline CDR1 is LNHDA and CDR2 is SQIVND (reference sequence). The CDR3 loop is CASGDRAGDTQYF. The CDR3 coding sequence is TGTGCCAGTGGCGACAGGGCTGGGGATACGCAGTATTTT.

The chain recombines TRBV5-1 with TRBJ2-3; 9 positions match TRBD2. The V gene end was trimmed by 0 bases and the J gene end by 6 bases; junction bases not matched to a gene: 11. The CDR3 covers 17 residues. Germline V gives CDR1 SGHRS, CDR2 YFSETQ. CDR3 nucleotides: TGCGCCAGCAGCTTGGGGGCTAGCGGGAACCGGGGGGATACGCAGTATTTT. Translated, it gives CASSLGASGNRGDTQYF.

This chain joins TRBV7-2 and TRBJ2-3; D ambiguous. The V end was cut by 5 bases, the J end by 0 bases, with 12 bases between. Germline V lookup: CDR1 SGHTA, CDR2 FQGNSA. The CDR3 has 15 amino acids. The CDR3 loop reads CASSRSYFSTDTQYF. The CDR3, as DNA: TGTGCCAGCAGCCGTTCTTACTTTAGCACAGATACGCAGTATTTT.

This clone was seen only a few times. The chain uses TRBV27 and TRBJ2-1; 9 nucleotides align to TRBD2. The CDR3 totals 15 residues. The trim removed 8 bases at V and 9 bases at J, leaving 14 bases unmatched. CDR1 is MNHEY, CDR2 SMNVEV, per germline (reference sequence). The CDR3: CASRFGLAGSLEQFF. CDR3 bases: TGTGCCAGCCGCTTCGGTCTAGCGGGGAGCCTTGAGCAGTTCTTC.

The rearrangement uses TRBV5-4 and TRBJ2-7; D is possibly TRBD1 (6 bases). The CDR3 is 14 amino acids. Trimming stripped 1 base from V and 3 bases from J, with 11 bases between. Looked up from germline, CDR1 is SGHNT and CDR2 is YYREEE (reference sequence). The CDR3, as DNA: TGTGCCAGCAGCTTGTCACAGGGTAGCTACGAGCAGTACTTC. This encodes CASSLSQGSYEQYF.

The gene calls are TRBV7-6 and TRBJ2-3; D may be TRBD1 (5 bases). This CDR3 is 17 amino acids long. V was cut by 2 bases and J by 4 bases, with 19 bases left in between. CDR1 and CDR2 from the germline V gene are SGHVS and FNYEAQ. Here the CDR3 reads CASSLTPTGTHSDTQYF. CDR3 DNA sequence: TGTGCCAGCAGCTTAACTCCTACAGGAACACACTCAGATACGCAGTATTTT.

This chain links TRBV19 with TRBJ1-5, with D maybe TRBD1 (5 bases). Looked up from germline, CDR1 is LNHDA and CDR2 is SQIVND (reference sequence). The CDR3 contains 15 residues. Trimming shortened V by 3 bases and J by 3 bases, and 12 bases separated the two germline ends. CDR3 in amino acids: CASSIGQMPNQPQHF. The CDR3 DNA sequence: TGTGCCAGTAGTATCGGACAAATGCCCAATCAGCCCCAGCATTTT. The complete variable domain, with remaining parts taken from reference TRBV19 and TRBJ1-5, reads DGGITQSPKYLFRKEGQNVTLSCEQNLNHDAMYWYRQDPGQGLRLIYYSQIVNDFQKGDIAEGYSVSREKKESFPLTVTSAQKNPTAFYLCASSIGQMPNQPQHFGDGTRLSIL.

There are a few counts of this clone. This chain joins TRBV2 and TRBJ1-2; TRBD1 might be the D (6 bases). The germline CDR1 and CDR2 sequences are SNHLY and FYNNEI. This CDR3 has 13 residues. V shed 6 bases and J shed 2 bases, with 10 bases lying between them. The CDR3 here is CASSTTGNYGYTF. The CDR3 bases are TGTGCCAGCAGCACGACAGGCAACTATGGCTACACCTTC. The full variable domain, its missing parts supplied by reference TRBV2 and TRBJ1-2, is EPEVTQTPSHQVTQMGQEVILRCVPISNHLYFYWYRQILGQKVEFLVSFYNNEISEKSEIFDDQFSVERPDGSNFTLKIRSTKLEDSAMYFCASSTTGNYGYTFGSGTRLTVV.

This chain joins TRBV28 and TRBJ1-4, with D uncertain. The V end was cut by 3 bases, the J end by 2 bases, with 13 bases between. Germline V gene data show CDR1 as MDHEN and CDR2 as SYDVKM. CDR3 length equals 16 residues. The CDR3 region is CASSFRRPQTNEKLFF. The CDR3 DNA is TGTGCCAGCAGTTTTCGGAGGCCCCAGACTAATGAAAAACTGTTTTTT.

Remarks on this clone: Additional DNA sequences in this sample encode the identical CDR3. The chain employs TRBV5-1 and TRBJ1-3; D call uncertain. Germline CDR1 is SGHRS and CDR2 is YFSETQ. This CDR3 is 14 amino acids long. V was pared by 0 bases and J by 2 bases, with 6 bases between. CDR3 DNA sequence: TGCGCCAGCAGCTTGGGACAAGCTGGAAACACCATATATTTT. Its translation: CASSLGQAGNTIYF.